Below, 17 T cell receptor beta chains from the same sample are listed, as sequenced in a study of blood T cell repertoires in COVID-19 (TCRdb year 2020). The library was built by means of the immunoSEQ multiplex PCR assay. This is the immuneACCESS table as TCRdb keeps it, with only in-frame sequences that have V and J called. A part of the clones is gone; compared with another copy, unresolved V genes explain less than half, and the rest is unexplained. Within this sample are about 50,000 clones, with approximately 87% of them counted one time only. The leading ten clones occupy roughly 12% of the sample. The sequenced sample was peripheral blood. The origin of the receptors is a human donor in a cohort sampled during active COVID-19.

The chain links TRBV19 to TRBJ2-3; possibly TRBD1 for D (5 bases). V was clipped by 7 bases and J by 1 base, with 15 bases between them. There are 15 residues in the CDR3. The germline CDR1 and CDR2 sequences are LNHDA and SQIVND (reference sequence). DNA for the CDR3: TGTGCCAGTAATCCAGGGTTCTACCGCACAGATACGCAGTATTTT. Protein product: CASNPGFYRTDTQYF.

Only a few counts were recorded for this clone. J is TRBJ2-1 and V is TRBV6-5; 7 bases map to TRBD1. The germline gives CDR1 MNHEY, CDR2 SVGAGI. The CDR3 sequence is 16 residues long. Losses at the gene ends were 0 bases for V and 6 bases for J; bases not matched to a gene: 8. CDR3 sequence reads: CASSYSNRGPFNEQFF. For the CDR3, the DNA is TGTGCCAGCAGTTACTCGAACAGGGGACCCTTCAATGAGCAGTTCTTC.

For the CDR3, the DNA is TGTGCCAGTACCCCCAAACGGCAGGGGCCGTACACCTTC. This gives the protein CASTPKRQGPYTF. The rearrangement uses TRBV19 and TRBJ1-2; perhaps TRBD1 as D (6 bases). The ends were cut back, 7 bases at V and 11 bases at J, with 20 bases in the middle. CDR3 length: 13 residues. Germline-derived CDR1 and CDR2 are LNHDA and SQIVND (reference sequence).

The count of this clone is one. The V gene is TRBV28, the J gene TRBJ1-1; unclear D gene. The CDR3 loop spans 12 amino acids. The germline V and J ends were trimmed by 1 base and 8 bases, with 8 bases remaining between them. The germline V gene encodes CDR1 MDHEN and CDR2 SYDVKM. CDR3 DNA: TGTGCCAGCAGTTTATTTCAAGCCGAAGCTTTCTTT. Translation: CASSLFQAEAFF.

The genes are TRBV11-2 and TRBJ2-7; tentative D call: TRBD2 (7 bases). This CDR3 spans 16 amino acids. From germline, CDR1 is SGHAT and CDR2 FQNNGV. Between the trimmed V and J ends, which lost 5 bases and 0 bases, there was a span of 17 bases. Here the CDR3 reads CASSPLGGGPSYEQYF. CDR3 coding DNA: TGTGCCAGCAGCCCCTTAGGGGGGGGACCCTCCTACGAGCAGTACTTC.

The J gene is TRBJ2-3, the V gene TRBV9; D is undetermined. The CDR3 spans 15 residues. CDR1 and CDR2 (germline): SGDLS, YYNGEE. V lost 4 bases and J lost 1, with 13 bases in between. The CDR3 protein is CASSPLQYGTDTQYF. CDR3 nucleotides: TGTGCCAGCAGCCCCTTACAATACGGCACAGATACGCAGTATTTT.

A single count supports this clone. This chain connects TRBV4-3 to TRBJ2-3; unclear D gene. Germline lookup yields CDR1 LGHNA and CDR2 YSLEER. The CDR3 sequence is 18 residues long. Trimming took off 1 base at V and 2 bases at J, with 19 bases between the two ends. CDR3 nucleotides: TGCGCCAGCAGCCAAGGTTTCATTGGTGGCTCTCTCACAGATACGCAGTATTTT. Its translation is CASSQGFIGGSLTDTQYF.

The chain joins TRBV9 to TRBJ2-3, with no clear D. In germline, CDR1 is SGDLS, CDR2 YYNGEE. CDR3 length: 14 residues. V lost 3 bases, J lost 3 bases, and 11 bases lay in between. CDR3 protein: CASSASLNTDTQYF. The DNA of the CDR3 is TGTGCCAGCAGCGCCTCACTGAATACAGATACGCAGTATTTT.

The V call is TRBV19, the J call TRBJ1-1; perhaps TRBD1 as D (6 bases). With 4 bases removed from V and 3 bases from J, the gap between germline ends came to 12 bases. The CDR3 runs 14 residues. Germline-derived CDR1 and CDR2 are LNHDA and SQIVND (reference sequence). CDR3 in amino acids: CASSNQGFYTEAFF. In DNA, the CDR3 is TGTGCCAGTAGTAACCAGGGGTTTTACACTGAAGCTTTCTTT.

The chain joins TRBV5-1 to TRBJ2-5, with D perhaps TRBD2 (6 bases). CDR3 length equals 16 residues. CDR1 and CDR2 (germline): SGHRS, YFSETQ. The V and J ends lost 4 bases and 2 bases respectively, with 18 bases between them. CDR3 sequence reads: CASSRGAMGTQETQYF. DNA of the CDR3: TGCGCCAGCAGCCGTGGGGCCATGGGGACTCAAGAGACCCAGTACTTC. The full variable domain, with the rest looked up from reference TRBV5-1 and TRBJ2-5, is KAGVTQTPRYLIKTRGQQVTLSCSPISGHRSVSWYQQTPGQGLQFLFEYFSETQRNKGNFPGRFSGRQFSNSRSEMNVSTLELGDSALYLCASSRGAMGTQETQYFGPGTRLLVL.

The chain uses TRBV7-2 and TRBJ2-5; D is unresolved. Germline V gives CDR1 SGHTA, CDR2 FQGNSA. V was cut by 4 bases and J by 5 bases, with 5 bases left in between. The CDR3 contains 11 residues. The CDR3: CASSSHETQYF. The CDR3 coding sequence is TGTGCCAGCAGCTCACATGAGACCCAGTACTTC.

In this sample, this clone turned up once. The chain combines TRBV30 with TRBJ1-3; TRBD1 might be the D (6 bases). The CDR3 consists of 15 residues. Per germline, CDR1 GTSNPN and CDR2 SVGIG (reference sequence). The V end was cut by 1 base, the J end by 0 bases, with 10 bases between. The CDR3 DNA is TGTGCCTGGAGTGGGGGCAGGGGCTCTGGAAACACCATATATTTT. It yields the protein CAWSGGRGSGNTIYF.

In this sample, this clone turned up once. The chain has TRBV28 and TRBJ2-7; D is uncertain. This CDR3 spans 16 amino acids. Trimming took off 2 bases at V and 4 bases at J, with 18 bases between the two ends. Per the germline V gene, CDR1 is MDHEN and CDR2 is SYDVKM. CDR3: CASSLHDLLGQYEQYF. The CDR3 bases are TGTGCCAGCAGTTTACACGACCTCCTAGGCCAATACGAGCAGTACTTC.

This chain joins TRBV2 and TRBJ1-1, with D possibly TRBD1 on 5 matching bases. Germline CDR1 and CDR2: SNHLY and FYNNEI. The V gene lost 4 bases and the J gene lost 0 bases, with 6 bases spanning the gap. The CDR3 runs 13 residues. The CDR3 region is CASSVTVNTEAFF. Written as DNA, the CDR3 is TGTGCCAGCAGTGTGACAGTGAACACTGAAGCTTTCTTT.

The chain is built from TRBV10-1 and TRBJ1-4; TRBD1 might be the D (5 bases). Germline V gene lookup returns CDR1 WNHNN and CDR2 SYGVQD (reference sequence). Trimming removed 0 bases at V and 7 bases at J, with 12 bases between. This CDR3 has 15 amino acids. As DNA, the CDR3 is TGCGCCAGCAGTGAGTCGGCGGGGCTAGGTGAAAAACTGTTTTTT. Translating it yields CASSESAGLGEKLFF.

The chain is built from TRBV25-1 and TRBJ1-1; 8 positions match TRBD1. With 6 bases clipped from V and 3 bases from J, the junction kept 6 bases outside the gene matches. The CDR3 has 14 residues. Germline loops: CDR1 MGHDK, CDR2 SYGVNS. The CDR3 region has the DNA TGTGCCAGCAGCAATCAGGGGGCGTACACTGAAGCTTTCTTT. This translates into CASSNQGAYTEAFF.

The chain joins TRBV7-2 to TRBJ2-2, with 7 bases fitting TRBD1. The CDR3 sequence is 16 residues long. Germline V gene data show CDR1 as SGHTA and CDR2 as FQGNSA. Losses at the gene ends were 3 bases for V and 1 base for J; bases not matched to a gene: 5. CDR3 bases: TGTGCCAGCAGCTTCCGGACAGGTCTGAACACCGGGGAGCTGTTTTTT. It translates to CASSFRTGLNTGELFF.